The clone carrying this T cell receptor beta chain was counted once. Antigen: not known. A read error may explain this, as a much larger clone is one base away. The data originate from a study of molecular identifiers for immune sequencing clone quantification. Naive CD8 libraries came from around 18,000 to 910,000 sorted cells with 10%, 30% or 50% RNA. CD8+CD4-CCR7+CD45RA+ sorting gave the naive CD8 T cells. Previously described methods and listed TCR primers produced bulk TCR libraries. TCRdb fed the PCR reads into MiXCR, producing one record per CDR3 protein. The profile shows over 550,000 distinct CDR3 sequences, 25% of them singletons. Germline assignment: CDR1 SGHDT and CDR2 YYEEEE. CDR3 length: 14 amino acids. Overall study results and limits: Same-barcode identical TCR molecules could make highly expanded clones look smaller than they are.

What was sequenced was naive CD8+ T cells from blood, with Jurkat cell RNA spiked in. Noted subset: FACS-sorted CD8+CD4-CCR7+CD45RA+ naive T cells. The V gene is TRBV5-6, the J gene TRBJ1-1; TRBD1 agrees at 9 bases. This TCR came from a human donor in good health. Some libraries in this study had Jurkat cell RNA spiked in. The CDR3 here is CASSFTGGWTETFF. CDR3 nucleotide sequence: TGTGCCAGCAGCTTTACAGGGGGCTGGACTGAAACTTTCTTT.